The 6 T cell receptor beta chains reported below all come from one sample, sequenced in a study of tumor and adjacent non-tumor tissue in lung cancer (dated by TCRdb to 2016 to 2018). The library was made by multiplex PCR. Sequencing took place on an Illumina HiSeq 2500. Following protocols modified from ARM-PCR, the researchers constructed TCRbeta libraries through three rounds of nested PCR with primers (Table S4). TCRdb passed the public sequencing reads through fastp at Q25 and MiXCR, retaining productive beta sequences. Each record represents a unique CDR3 protein, reported with the most common genes and DNA among its rows. The sample table shows 90,000 to 100,000 distinct CDR3 sequences, and 80% are seen once. Less than 40% of the sample is taken by the ten largest. RNA was isolated from bulk, unsorted tissue, and RNA quality was assessed with a NanoDrop ND-1000 and an Agilent 2100. For the normal lung samples, distant non-tumor tissue was collected more than 3 cm away from the tumor edge.

Sequenced sample: distant non-tumor lung tissue. These receptors were taken from a man in his 60s with small cell lung cancer.

The chain employs TRBV9 and TRBJ2-5; no reliable D call. The germline CDR1 and CDR2 sequences are SGDLS and YYNGEE. The length of the CDR3 is 15 residues. Trimming took 4 bases from V and 5 from J, leaving 18 bases between them. For the CDR3, the DNA is TGTGCCAGCAGCATAAGAGGCGCTAGAATTGAGACCCAGTACTTC. It encodes CASSIRGARIETQYF.

Concerning this clonotype: An end of the junction does not agree with germline; a read error may underlie this. The chain joins TRBV11-2 to TRBJ2-3; D is ambiguous. This CDR3 is built from 14 residues. Germline values: CDR1 SGHAT, CDR2 FQNNGV. The CDR3 nucleotides are TGCACCAGCAGCTTAAATTTTCTCAGTGAAGCGCAGTATTTT. It is translated as CTSSLNFLSEAQYF.

In the case of this clonotype: With a much larger clone just one base away, this may be a read error. The rearrangement uses TRBV7-9 and TRBJ2-3; no clear D gene. This CDR3 is 15 amino acids long. Between the trimmed V and J ends, which lost 5 bases and 1 base, there was a span of 13 bases. Germline loops: CDR1 SEHNR, CDR2 FQNEAQ (reference sequence). The CDR3 is CASSACDGGTDTQYF. Written as DNA, the CDR3 is TGTGCCAGCAGCGCCTGTGACGGCGGCACAGATACGCAGTATTTT. The entire variable domain, with the rest obtained from reference TRBV7-9 and TRBJ2-3, is as follows: DTGVSQNPRHKITKRGQNVTFRCDPISEHNRLYWYRQTLGQGPEFLTYFQNEAQLEKSRLLSDRFSAERPKGSFSTLEIQRTEQGDSAMYLCASSACDGGTDTQYFGPGTRLTVL.

This chain uses TRBV5-6 with TRBJ1-1, with 7 bases that match TRBD1. Germline values: CDR1 SGHDT, CDR2 YYEEEE. V shed 1 base and J 5 bases; nucleotides not matched to a gene: 11. The CDR3 runs to 16 residues. CDR3 DNA sequence: TGTGCCAGCAGCTTGATCTCCGGGACAGCGAATACTGAAGCTTTCTTT. Protein product: CASSLISGTANTEAFF. The full variable domain, its missing parts supplied by reference TRBV5-6 and TRBJ1-1, is DAGVTQSPTHLIKTRGQQVTLRCSPKSGHDTVSWYQQALGQGPQFIFQYYEEEERQRGNFPDRFSGHQFPNYSSELNVNALLLGDSALYLCASSLISGTANTEAFFGQGTRLTVV.

Comments on this clonotype: At one end the junction does not follow the germline gene, possibly because of a read error. V is TRBV29-1 and J is TRBJ1-1, with TRBD1 matching 7 bases. CDR1 and CDR2 from the germline V gene are SQVTM and ANQGSEA. CDR3 length equals 12 residues. The CDR3 region has the DNA TGTAGCGTCGGTGACAGGGTTACTGAAGCTTTCTTT. Residues: CSVGDRVTEAFF.

This clonotype was detected only a few times. The rearrangement links TRBV11-3 to TRBJ2-3, with TRBD1 as a possible D gene (6 bases). Germline assignment: CDR1 SGHNT and CDR2 YENEEA. The CDR3 covers 15 residues. V was pared by 5 bases and J by 7 bases, with 19 bases between. The CDR3 region is CASSPSSGGTNTQYF. For the CDR3, the DNA is TGTGCCAGCAGCCCCTCTTCCGGTGGGACAAATACGCAGTATTTT.